Here is one T cell receptor beta chain with its context. Its specificity is not known. Extraction and reverse transcription of RNA yielded cDNA as the sequencing template. Assay used: immunoSEQ multiplex PCR; TCRdb lists only in-frame clones, some missing. The sample carries about 180,000 clones, about 47% recorded once. Indicated treatment: oral pan-JAK inhibitor, 5-10 mg twice daily. Peripheral blood samples and lesional scalp punch biopsies were obtained from alopecia areata patients. This specimen comes from a study of CD8+ T cells in alopecia areata. In the study overall: Tofacitinib lasted 6 to 18 months, then 6 months off drug.

Study findings and constraints: Links between baseline CD8+ expansion and response need larger treated cohorts.

Trimming took off 5 bases at V and 3 bases at J, with 19 bases between the two ends. CDR1 and CDR2 (germline): ENHRY, SYGVKD. The CDR3 is made up of 16 amino acids. The clonotype originates from a human donor with alopecia areata. Sequences were derived from CD8+ T cells sorted from blood, sampled around week 53, from a patient treated with tofacitinib. The chain is built from TRBV10-3 and TRBJ1-2; the D gene is possibly TRBD1 (6 bases). CDR3 sequence reads: CAISYDRLVPDYGYTF. The CDR3, as DNA: TGTGCCATCAGTTACGACAGGCTGGTTCCCGACTATGGCTACACCTTC.